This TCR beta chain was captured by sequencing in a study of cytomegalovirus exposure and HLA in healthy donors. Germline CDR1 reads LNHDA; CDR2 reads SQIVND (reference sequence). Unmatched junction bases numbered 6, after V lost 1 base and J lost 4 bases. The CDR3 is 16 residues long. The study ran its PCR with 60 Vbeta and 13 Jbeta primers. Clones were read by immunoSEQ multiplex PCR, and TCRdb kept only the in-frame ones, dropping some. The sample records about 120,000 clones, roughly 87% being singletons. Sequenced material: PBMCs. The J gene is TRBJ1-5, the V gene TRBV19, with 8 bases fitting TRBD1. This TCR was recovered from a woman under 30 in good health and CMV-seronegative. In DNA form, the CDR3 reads TGTGCCAGTAGTATAGTCCCAGGGGGCCGTAATCAGCCCCAGCATTTT. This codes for CASSIVPGGRNQPQHF.